This T cell receptor beta chain was observed in a study of T cell responses to AZD1222 COVID-19 vaccine. For the study at large: Investigators merged groups given second doses at roughly 4 or roughly 12 weeks.

TCRdb keeps only in-frame clones here, not all; method: immunoSEQ multiplex PCR. Of about 83,000 clones in the sample, about 82% were seen once. General observations from the study: Spike was spanned by vaccine-associated CD4 TCRs, with dominance at 160-218 and 743-854. Elevations in Spike-specific TCR breadth and depth followed administration of two AZD1222 doses. The donor cohort was predominantly white British with a female majority, and clonal diversity may have been underestimated.

V shed 6 bases and J shed 3 bases, with 14 bases lying between them. This CDR3 is built from 14 residues. CDR1 and CDR2 from the germline V gene are SNHLY and FYNNEI. Points on this clone: The antigen is unknown.

V is TRBV2 and J is TRBJ1-2; the D gene is possibly TRBD1 (5 bases). Sequencing used peripheral blood, obtained on day 0 of AZD1222 vaccination. This sequence was found in an adult in good health. CDR3: CASRVSGFDYGYTF. The CDR3, as DNA: TGTGCCAGCAGGGTATCAGGGTTTGACTATGGCTACACCTTC.